Listed below are T cell receptor beta chains from one sample, sequenced in a study of OX40 agonist ivuxolimab in advanced cancers. Only in-frame clones appear in the TCRdb table, and some are missing; sequencing was by immunoSEQ multiplex PCR. The sample contains roughly 64,000 clones, around 84% of which appear only once. The sequencing here drew on CD4+ or CD8+ T cells sorted from blood, taken in a trial of the OX40 agonist ivuxolimab. Receptor source: an adult with an advanced solid tumor such as melanoma, head and neck, liver or kidney cancer. The CDR3 runs from the conserved cysteine through the conserved F or W. A D gene is named only where the DNA matches it firmly. Clone size is given for some rows only: seen once, a few or many times, or a class if the clone is expanded.

>-|TRBJ2-3|-|15|TRBV6-1
TGTGCCAGCAGTGAGGACAATCGCCCCCCAGATACGCAGTATTTT
CASSEDNRPPDTQYF
>-|TRBJ2-6|-|15|TRBV28
TGTGCCAGCACCGAAACAGGGACTGGGGCCAACGTCCTGACTTTC
CASTETGTGANVLTF
>-|TRBJ2-1|-|16|TRBV23-1
TGCGCCAGCAGTCAACTCAAAAGCCCTAAGGGAAATGAGCAGTTCTTC
CASSQLKSPKGNEQFF
>-|TRBJ1-1|-|15|TRBV14
TGTGCCAGCAGCCAACTCAGGAGCCTTAACACTGAAGCTTTCTTT
CASSQLRSLNTEAFF
>-|TRBJ1-2|-|13|TRBV6-5
TGTGCCAGCGCATCCGGAGCTAACTATGGCTACACCTTC
CASASGANYGYTF
>TRBD1|TRBJ1-2|-|14|TRBV5-4
TGTGCCAGCAGCTGGGGACAGGGGGGCGGTGGCTACACCTTC
CASSWGQGGGGYTF
>-|TRBJ2-2|-|13|TRBV9
TGTGCCAGCAGCGTTAGTTGGACCGGGGAGCTGTTTTTT
CASSVSWTGELFF
>-|TRBJ2-1|-|11|TRBV20-1
TGCAGTGCTACCAGGGACAATGAGCAGTTCTTC
CSATRDNEQFF
>-|TRBJ1-3|-|15|TRBV15
TGTGCCACCAGCAGAGCTCTGTTGTTCGGAAACACCATATATTTT
CATSRALLFGNTIYF
>-|TRBJ2-7|-|12|TRBV6-6
TGTGCCAGTTGGGGCGGGGGCAACGAGCAGTACTTC
CASWGGGNEQYF
>-|TRBJ1-1|-|16|TRBV4-1
TGCGCCAGCAGCCAAGTAACATCCTCGGTGAACACTGAAGCTTTCTTT
CASSQVTSSVNTEAFF
>-|TRBJ2-3|-|13|TRBV7-8
-
CASSVASGTLEYF
>TRBD1|TRBJ1-1|-|14|TRBV6-6
TGTGCCACAGCGGCAGGGGGTGGCGAGACTGAAGCTTTCTTT
CATAAGGGETEAFF
>TRBD1|TRBJ2-7|-|16|TRBV7-2
TGTGCCAGCAGCTTAGGGGAAGGACAGGGGTCTTACGAGCAGTACTTC
CASSLGEGQGSYEQYF
>-|TRBJ2-1|-|16|TRBV7-9
TGTGCCAGCAGCTTATGGTCGGGGGCGGATAGTAATGAGCAGTTCTTC
CASSLWSGADSNEQFF
>-|TRBJ2-2|once|14|TRBV2
TGTGCCACCCAACGGGGCGGGAACACCGGGGAGCTGTTTTTT
CATQRGGNTGELFF
>TRBD1|TRBJ2-7|-|14|TRBV10-3
TGTGCCATATCCAGACAGGGGTCAACCTACGAGCAGTACTTC
CAISRQGSTYEQYF
>-|TRBJ2-3|-|12|TRBV9
TGTTCCAGCAGCTCCGGGGCAGATACGCAGTATTTT
CSSSSGADTQYF
>-|TRBJ1-2|-|13|TRBV5-4
TGTGCCAGCAGCTTCGAGATTAACTATGGCTACACCTTC
CASSFEINYGYTF
>-|TRBJ1-3|-|13|TRBV28
TGTGCCAGCATCCGAGGCTCTGGAAACACCATATATTTT
CASIRGSGNTIYF
>TRBD1|TRBJ2-7|-|13|TRBV2
TGTGCCAGCACTCGGGACAGGGGCCACGAGCAGTACTTC
CASTRDRGHEQYF
>-|TRBJ1-4|-|15|TRBV5-4
TGTGCCAGCAGCTTGGATCCAGGGGTTACTGAAAAACTGTTTTTT
CASSLDPGVTEKLFF
>-|TRBJ1-3|-|15|TRBV6-6
TGTGCCAGCAGTCAAAGCCAACTGGGGGGAAACACCATATATTTT
CASSQSQLGGNTIYF
>-|TRBJ1-1|-|13|TRBV2
TGTGCCAGCAGAGCTGGTTGGGACACTGAAGCTTTCTTT
CASRAGWDTEAFF
>-|TRBJ2-5|-|14|TRBV7-8
TGTGCCAGCATCCTAGCACCAGGCGGTGAGACCCAGTACTTC
CASILAPGGETQYF
>-|TRBJ1-6|-|12|TRBV28
TGTGCCACCCGAGGGAATAATTCACCCCTCCACTTT
CATRGNNSPLHF
>TRBD2|TRBJ2-7|-|15|TRBV7-9
TGTGCCAGCAGCCCTCAAGCGGGGGGTACCTACGAGCAGTACTTC
CASSPQAGGTYEQYF
>-|TRBJ2-5|-|14|TRBV6-5
TGTGCCAGCAGTGCTAGTAGGGGTCGGTTGACCCAGTACTTC
CASSASRGRLTQYF
>-|TRBJ1-2|-|11|TRBV29-1
TGCAGCGTTGAAGTCCCGGTGGGCTACACCTTC
CSVEVPVGYTF
>TRBD1|TRBJ1-4|-|15|TRBV11-2
TGTGCCAGCAGCTTAGGGGGCAGGGGGAATGAAAAACTGTTTTTT
CASSLGGRGNEKLFF
>TRBD2|TRBJ2-1|-|15|TRBV9
TGTGCCAGCAGCGTAGAACTAGCGGCCTACAATGAGCAGTTCTTC
CASSVELAAYNEQFF
>-|TRBJ1-2|-|15|TRBV25-1
TGTGCCAGTTCTCCGACAGGTACTCCCGACTATGGCTACACCTTC
CASSPTGTPDYGYTF
>-|TRBJ2-3|once|20|TRBV21-1
TGTGCCAGCCGGAGGGTCCAAAGGGTTGGACTAGCGGGTACCACAGATACGCAGTATTTT
CASRRVQRVGLAGTTDTQYF
>-|TRBJ2-5|once|15|TRBV23-1
TGCGCCAGCAGTCAATCGTGGACGGACGAAGAGACCCAGTACTTC
CASSQSWTDEETQYF
>-|TRBJ1-3|-|13|TRBV2
TGTGCCAGCCAGATAGACTCTGGAAACACCATATATTTT
CASQIDSGNTIYF
>-|TRBJ1-6|-|14|TRBV5-1
TGCGCCAGCAGTGCTGGGACGGAAAATTCACCCCTCCACTTT
CASSAGTENSPLHF
>TRBD1|TRBJ1-1|-|14|TRBV6-5
TGTGCCAGCAGTTACGTACAGGGGGCCACTGAAGCTTTCTTT
CASSYVQGATEAFF
>-|TRBJ1-5|-|13|TRBV19
TGTGCCAGTAGTATGGGTCAGGGTACAGCCCAGCATTTT
CASSMGQGTAQHF
>TRBD1|TRBJ2-1|-|15|TRBV5-6
TGTGCCAGCAGCTTGACAGGGGGCAGTGGGAATGAGCAGTTCTTC
CASSLTGGSGNEQFF
>TRBD2|TRBJ2-1|-|15|TRBV27
TGTGCCAGCAGTTTATCACGGGGGGGACGGAATGAGCAGTTCTTC
CASSLSRGGRNEQFF
>-|TRBJ2-7|-|14|TRBV6-5
TGTGCCAGCACCTCGAGGGGCTTAACCTACGAGCAGTACTTC
CASTSRGLTYEQYF
>-|TRBJ1-1|-|14|TRBV10-3
TGTGCCATCAGGCCCCCGATTGATAACACTGAAGCTTTCTTT
CAIRPPIDNTEAFF